The 13 T cell receptor beta chains below all came from one sample that was sequenced in a study of cytomegalovirus exposure and HLA in healthy donors (dated by TCRdb to between 2016 and 2019). Library creation used the immunoSEQ multiplex PCR assay. The multiplex PCR relied on a mix of 60 forward primers for TCR Vbeta segments and 13 reverse primers for TCR Jbeta segments. TCRdb obtained this table from immuneACCESS and retained in-frame rearrangements with V and J assigned. These tables miss some clones; where compared with another copy, unresolved V genes account for less than half of the shortfall, and the remainder is unexplained. The table for this sample lists some 75,000 clones. The top ten hold about 0.83% of the sample. Sequenced: PBMCs. These receptor sequences come from a boy younger than 18 in good health and CMV-seronegative.

The chain couples TRBV9 to TRBJ2-7; 11 bases line up with TRBD2. V dropped 0 bases and J dropped 6; count of bases not matched to a gene: 11. The germline V gene has CDR1 SGDLS and CDR2 YYNGEE. The CDR3 is 17 amino acids. This chain's CDR3 is CASSVEDGSGRVAEQYF. CDR3 sequence (DNA): TGTGCCAGCAGCGTAGAGGATGGTAGCGGGAGGGTAGCCGAGCAGTACTTC.

The chain joins TRBV30 to TRBJ2-1, with TRBD2 identical over 9 bases. CDR3 length equals 13 residues. V lost 0 bases and J lost 9; bases outside the gene matches: 3. CDR1 and CDR2 from the germline V gene are GTSNPN and SVGIG (reference sequence). Here the CDR3 reads CAWSVSLAGEQFF. The CDR3 coding sequence is TGTGCCTGGAGTGTCTCACTAGCGGGTGAGCAGTTCTTC. Based on the CDR3 plus reference TRBV30 and TRBJ2-1, the full variable domain is SQTIHQWPATLVQPVGSPLSLECTVEGTSNPNLYWYRQAAGRGLQLLFYSVGIGQISSEVPQNLSASRPQDRQFILSSKKLLLSDSGFYLCAWSVSLAGEQFFGPGTRLTVL.

The chain joins TRBV7-9 to TRBJ2-3, with D possibly matching TRBD2 (6 bases). This CDR3 has 16 amino acids. The germline V gene has CDR1 SEHNR and CDR2 FQNEAQ (reference sequence). The V gene lost 1 base and the J gene lost 2 bases, with 13 bases spanning the gap. The CDR3 coding sequence is TGTGCCAGCAGCTTAGTGTCCCTAGCGAACACAGATACGCAGTATTTT. Protein: CASSLVSLANTDTQYF. The complete variable domain, with remaining parts taken from reference TRBV7-9 and TRBJ2-3, reads DTGVSQNPRHKITKRGQNVTFRCDPISEHNRLYWYRQTLGQGPEFLTYFQNEAQLEKSRLLSDRFSAERPKGSFSTLEIQRTEQGDSAMYLCASSLVSLANTDTQYFGPGTRLTVL.

This rearrangement joins TRBV19 to TRBJ1-6; TRBD1 agrees at 7 bases. The J segment lost 4 bases and the V segment lost 6 bases, leaving 6 bases of the junction unmatched. Looked up from germline, CDR1 is LNHDA and CDR2 is SQIVND (reference sequence). The CDR3 runs 15 residues. This CDR3 reads CASSHPGQYNSPLHF. CDR3 DNA: TGTGCCAGTAGCCACCCGGGACAGTATAATTCACCCCTCCACTTT.

The V gene is TRBV4-1, the J gene TRBJ2-5; D call uncertain. CDR3 length equals 15 residues. V lost 6 bases, J lost 1 base, and 15 bases lay in between. Germline V gene sequence: CDR1 MGHRA, CDR2 YSYEKL. As DNA, the CDR3 is TGCGCCAGCAGTTTCTACCCGGGTGGCCAAGAGACCCAGTACTTC. As protein: CASSFYPGGQETQYF.

The chain links TRBV6-5 to TRBJ2-7; TRBD1 matches 7 bases. Trimming took 6 bases from V and 5 from J; bases not matched to a gene: 10. Germline V gene lookup returns CDR1 MNHEY and CDR2 SVGAGI. The CDR3 consists of 14 residues. The CDR3 DNA reads as TGTGCCAGCAGCCCGGGACAGTGGGTGCACGAGCAGTACTTC. Its translation is CASSPGQWVHEQYF.

This rearrangement joins TRBV4-2 to TRBJ2-1; TRBD1 agrees at 9 bases. Trimming at V came to 0 bases and at J to 5 bases, leaving 5 bases not matched to a gene. CDR3 size: 16 residues. Germline lookup yields CDR1 LGHNA and CDR2 YNFKEQ. CDR3 bases: TGTGCCAGCAGCCAAGAGGGGACAGGGACAGACAATGAGCAGTTCTTC. Protein sequence: CASSQEGTGTDNEQFF.

The rearrangement uses TRBV2 and TRBJ1-1; a weak D match, TRBD1 (6 bases). V lost 6 bases to trimming and J lost 3 bases, with 14 bases between them. Germline CDR1 reads SNHLY; CDR2 reads FYNNEI. This CDR3 has 14 amino acids. The CDR3 DNA reads TGTGCCAGCAGGTTCGAACAGGGACACACTGAAGCTTTCTTT. Encoded protein: CASRFEQGHTEAFF. The full variable domain, with the rest looked up from reference TRBV2 and TRBJ1-1, is EPEVTQTPSHQVTQMGQEVILRCVPISNHLYFYWYRQILGQKVEFLVSFYNNEISEKSEIFDDQFSVERPDGSNFTLKIRSTKLEDSAMYFCASRFEQGHTEAFFGQGTRLTVV.

The chain employs TRBV7-6 and TRBJ2-5; 7 bases agree with TRBD2. This CDR3 contains 14 residues. V shed 3 bases, J shed 1 base, and the junction held 2 bases outside the gene matches. Germline CDR1 reads SGHVS; CDR2 reads FNYEAQ. The DNA of the CDR3 is TGTGCCAGCAGCTTTAGCGGGTTCCAAGAGACCCAGTACTTC. It translates to CASSFSGFQETQYF.

The chain joins TRBV5-1 to TRBJ1-2, with 7 bases fitting TRBD1. Germline CDR1 reads SGHRS; CDR2 reads YFSETQ. The CDR3 totals 14 residues. V was clipped by 4 bases and J by 5 bases; unmatched bases: 8. CDR3 sequence reads: CASSREGGQYGYTF. DNA of the CDR3: TGCGCCAGCAGCCGGGAGGGGGGACAGTATGGCTACACCTTC.

This rearrangement joins TRBV4-1 to TRBJ1-2; TRBD1 might be the D (6 bases). Germline V lookup: CDR1 MGHRA, CDR2 YSYEKL. The V end was cut by 3 bases, the J end by 7 bases, with 24 bases between. The CDR3 spans 17 residues. CDR3 DNA sequence: TGCGCCAGCAGCCATTTTGTTGCCTGGACAGTTGGGGGTGGCTACACCTTC. Translated, it gives CASSHFVAWTVGGGYTF.

The chain joins TRBV11-3 to TRBJ2-5; D is unresolved. This CDR3 is 14 amino acids long. Trimming took off 5 bases at V and 5 bases at J, with 15 bases between the two ends. In germline, CDR1 is SGHNT, CDR2 YENEEA. The CDR3 spells CASSEPVGDETQYF. The DNA of the CDR3 is TGTGCCAGCAGCGAACCGGTTGGAGATGAGACCCAGTACTTC.

Comments on this clone: Other DNA sequences from this sample encode an identical CDR3 as well. V is TRBV18 and J is TRBJ1-3; D possibly corresponds to TRBD1 (6 bases). The CDR3 is 14 residues long. Germline CDR1 and CDR2: KGHSH and LQKENI. V was cut by 3 bases and J by 0 bases, with 6 bases left in between. For the CDR3, the DNA is TGTGCCAGCTCACCGACAGGCTCTGGAAACACCATATATTTT. It yields the protein CASSPTGSGNTIYF. The variable domain in full, completed from reference TRBV18 and TRBJ1-3, reads NAGVMQNPRHLVRRRGQEARLRCSPMKGHSHVYWYRQLPEEGLKFMVYLQKENIIDESGMPKERFSAEFPKEGPSILRIQQVVRGDSAAYFCASSPTGSGNTIYFGEGSWLTVV.